A single sample is the source of the 7 T cell receptor beta chains below, sequenced in a study of siplizumab effects on memory and regulatory T cells. Assay: immunoSEQ multiplex PCR; the TCRdb copy retains only in-frame clones and omits some. The data hold roughly 50,000 clones, with roughly 97% observed a single time. The specimen was naive CD4+ T cells sorted from blood. These receptors came from a human donor in good health.

J is TRBJ2-7 and V is TRBV5-5; D not resolved. Germline V gene lookup returns CDR1 SGHKS and CDR2 YYEKEE (reference sequence). With 5 bases removed from V and 4 bases from J, the gap between germline ends came to 13 bases. The CDR3 runs to 13 residues. This CDR3 reads CASRPSLRYEQYF. The CDR3 DNA is TGTGCCAGCAGACCGAGCCTCAGGTACGAGCAGTACTTC. Full variable domain (rest looked up from reference TRBV5-5 and TRBJ2-7): DAGVTQSPTHLIKTRGQQVTLRCSPISGHKSVSWYQQVLGQGPQFIFQYYEKEERGRGNFPDRFSARQFPNYSSELNVNALLLGDSALYLCASRPSLRYEQYFGPGTRLTVT.

The rearrangement joins TRBV6-1 to TRBJ1-5; 8 bases line up with TRBD1. V trimming: 1 base; J trimming: 7 bases; junction bases outside the gene matches: 6. The CDR3 runs to 15 residues. From germline, CDR1 is MNHNS and CDR2 SASEGT. CDR3 in amino acids: CASSEGDRINQPQHF. Written as DNA, the CDR3 is TGTGCCAGCAGTGAAGGGGACAGGATCAACCAGCCCCAGCATTTT.

The chain recombines TRBV19 with TRBJ1-5; D gene ambiguous. Germline V lookup: CDR1 LNHDA, CDR2 SQIVND (reference sequence). The CDR3 runs to 12 residues. V lost 4 bases, J lost 3 bases, and 4 bases lay in between. The CDR3 nucleotides read TGTGCCAGTAGTAGGGTCAATCAGCCCCAGCATTTT. Translation gives CASSRVNQPQHF.

The V gene is TRBV6-5, the J gene TRBJ2-5; no clear D. The CDR3 consists of 14 residues. Germline values: CDR1 MNHEY, CDR2 SVGAGI. The ends were cut back, 0 bases at V and 5 bases at J, with 10 bases in the middle. The CDR3 is CASSYSVGAETQYF. The DNA of the CDR3 is TGTGCCAGCAGTTACTCGGTGGGTGCGGAGACCCAGTACTTC.

The rearrangement links TRBV25-1 to TRBJ1-6, with TRBD1 as a possible D gene (5 bases). Germline V gives CDR1 MGHDK, CDR2 SYGVNS. V was trimmed by 5 bases and J by 7 bases, leaving 18 bases between them. This CDR3 is 16 amino acids long. CDR3 DNA: TGTGCCAGCAGTTCCCTCGGACAAGGAGGGAATTCACCCCTCCACTTT. This gives the protein CASSSLGQGGNSPLHF.

This clone showed up just once. Its ends do not fully match the called genes, so a read error is possible. The same CDR3 is also encoded by other DNA sequences in this sample. The chain has TRBV9 and TRBJ2-7; 8 bases map to TRBD1. This CDR3 has 15 residues. CDR1 is SGDLS, CDR2 YYNGEE, per germline. The CDR3: CASSVAQGAGYEQYF. CDR3 nucleotide sequence: TGTGCCAGCAGTGTAGCCCAGGGGGCAGGGTACGAGCAGTACTTC.

This clone was counted once. The CDR3 region is CASSKALTLAAGDTEAFF. The CDR3 DNA reads as TGTGCCAGTAGTAAAGCCCTTACCTTAGCTGCCGGTGACACTGAAGCTTTCTTT. This sequence joins TRBV19 and TRBJ1-1; no clear D gene. There are 18 residues in the CDR3. Looked up from germline, CDR1 is LNHDA and CDR2 is SQIVND (reference sequence). Trimming pared 4 bases from V and 3 bases from J, leaving 24 bases between.